Sequencing of this T cell receptor (beta chain) was carried out in a study of blood T cell repertoires in COVID-19. This table comes from immunoSEQ multiplex PCR, and its TCRdb copy is limited to in-frame clones, with some not included. The sample gives 200,000 or so clones, roughly 80% of which show up once; about 9.4% is in the top ten. V was clipped by 5 bases and J by 7 bases; unmatched bases: 11. CDR1 is MNHEY, CDR2 SMNVEV, per germline (reference sequence). This CDR3 contains 15 residues. The TCR comes from a woman older than 75 with acute or convalescent COVID-19. Sample: peripheral blood. The chain carries TRBV27 and TRBJ1-2; 9 nucleotides match TRBD1. CDR3 nucleotides: TGTGCCAGCAGTCTGACCGGGACAGGGAGTGGTGGCTACACCTTC. This encodes CASSLTGTGSGGYTF.